This TCR beta chain was captured by sequencing in a study of blood T cell repertoires in COVID-19. Across the whole study: The United States, Italy and Spain were the sources of the acute and convalescent COVID-19 samples. The analysed material was cDNA or gDNA that came from T cells, B-cell-depleted T cells, or PBMCs.

The CDR3 covers 14 residues. The junction had 5 bases not matched to a gene; V was cut back by 1 base and J by 5 bases. Per the germline V gene, CDR1 is SGHDT and CDR2 is YYEEEE. In the original processing: Nucleated cell counts were estimated from reference gene primer amplification. Libraries were prepared by immunoSEQ multiplex PCR; TCRdb keeps only in-frame clonotypes and omits some of them. From that table come the V and J calls and clone size; the DNA was used to work out D and trimming. The table includes some 200,000 clones, approximately 90% detected once. This TCR was recovered from a woman aged 18 to 35 who had recovered from COVID-19. The chain uses TRBV5-6 and TRBJ1-1, with 7 bases that match TRBD1. Sequenced material: peripheral blood. CDR3 coding DNA: TGTGCCAGCAGCTTGACAGGGGCTGGGACTGAAGCTTTCTTT. It codes for CASSLTGAGTEAFF.